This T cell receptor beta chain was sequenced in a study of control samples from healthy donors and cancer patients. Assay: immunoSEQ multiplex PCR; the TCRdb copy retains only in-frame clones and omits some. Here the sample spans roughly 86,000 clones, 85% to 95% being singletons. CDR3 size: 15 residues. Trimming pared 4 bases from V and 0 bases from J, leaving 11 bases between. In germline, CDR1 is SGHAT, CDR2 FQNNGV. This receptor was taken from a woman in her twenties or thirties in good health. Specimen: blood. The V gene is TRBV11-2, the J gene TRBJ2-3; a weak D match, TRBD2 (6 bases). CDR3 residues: CASSYGSLSTDTQYF. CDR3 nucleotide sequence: TGTGCCAGCAGCTACGGGAGTCTTAGCACAGATACGCAGTATTTT. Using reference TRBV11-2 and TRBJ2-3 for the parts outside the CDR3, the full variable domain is EAGVAQSPRYKIIEKRQSVAFWCNPISGHATLYWYQQILGQGPKLLIQFQNNGVVDDSQLPKDRFSAERLKGVDSTLKIQPAKLEDSAVYLCASSYGSLSTDTQYFGPGTRLTVL.